In its sample, the clone carrying this T cell receptor (beta chain) was seen many times. Its antigen is as yet unknown. The data are from a study of CD8+CD57+ T cells in acquired aplastic anemia. Germline CDR1 is SGHVS and CDR2 is FQNEAQ. Trimming stripped 3 bases from V and 6 bases from J, with 6 bases between. The CDR3 loop spans 11 amino acids. Regarding the study as a whole: Comparison of patients with controls identified twenty-nine shared CD8+ CDR3 sequences. Patients did not significantly differ from controls in CD8+ Simpson's diversity.

It was genomic DNA that served as the template for profiling TCR beta VDJ and CDR3. TCRdb ran MiXCR on the reads and lists one entry per CDR3 protein. Among around 250,000 distinct CDR3 sequences listed, 56% were seen once. The rearrangement uses TRBV7-8 and TRBJ2-7, with D hard to call. The specimen was sorted CD4+, CD8+, or CD8+CD57+ T cells (not recorded which) from PBMCs. This TCR was sampled from a human donor with severe aplastic anemia or a healthy control (not recorded which). CDR3 in DNA: TGTGCCAGCAGCTTCTCGGTCGAGCAGTACTTC. Protein product: CASSFSVEQYF.